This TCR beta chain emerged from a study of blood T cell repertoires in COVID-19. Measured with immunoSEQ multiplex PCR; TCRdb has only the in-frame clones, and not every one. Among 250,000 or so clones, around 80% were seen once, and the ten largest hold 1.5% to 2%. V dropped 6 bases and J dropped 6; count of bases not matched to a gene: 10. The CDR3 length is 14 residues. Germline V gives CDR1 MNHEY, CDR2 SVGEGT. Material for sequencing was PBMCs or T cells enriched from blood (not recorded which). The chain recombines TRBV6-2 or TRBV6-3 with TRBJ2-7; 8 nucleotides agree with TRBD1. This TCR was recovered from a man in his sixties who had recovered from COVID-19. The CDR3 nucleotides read TGTGCCAGCAGCCATGGACAGGGTCCCGCCGAGCAGTACTTC. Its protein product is CASSHGQGPAEQYF.